Reported below is one TCR beta chain. The data are from a study of blood T cell repertoires in COVID-19. In the original analysis: Amplification of reference gene primers provided the estimated nucleated cell counts. Repertoires were generated with immunoSEQ multiplex PCR, while TCRdb's copy carries only in-frame clones and drops some. D and trimming were read from the DNA, whereas the V and J calls and clone size are those reported in that table. Of 170,000 or so clones in the sample, roughly 83% are singletons; the top ten hold around 14%. Trimming cost V 4 bases and J 4 bases, with 17 bases left between them. CDR1 is SGHNT and CDR2 is YYREEE in the germline V gene (reference sequence). The CDR3 length is 15 residues.

This receptor was obtained from a man aged 18 to 30 with active or convalescent COVID-19. The V gene is TRBV5-4, the J gene TRBJ1-2; tentative D call: TRBD1 (6 bases). Material for sequencing was peripheral blood. The CDR3 DNA reads TGTGCCAGCAGCAACCGAGCCAGGGGCGTCTATGGCTACACCTTC. Amino acids: CASSNRARGVYGYTF.